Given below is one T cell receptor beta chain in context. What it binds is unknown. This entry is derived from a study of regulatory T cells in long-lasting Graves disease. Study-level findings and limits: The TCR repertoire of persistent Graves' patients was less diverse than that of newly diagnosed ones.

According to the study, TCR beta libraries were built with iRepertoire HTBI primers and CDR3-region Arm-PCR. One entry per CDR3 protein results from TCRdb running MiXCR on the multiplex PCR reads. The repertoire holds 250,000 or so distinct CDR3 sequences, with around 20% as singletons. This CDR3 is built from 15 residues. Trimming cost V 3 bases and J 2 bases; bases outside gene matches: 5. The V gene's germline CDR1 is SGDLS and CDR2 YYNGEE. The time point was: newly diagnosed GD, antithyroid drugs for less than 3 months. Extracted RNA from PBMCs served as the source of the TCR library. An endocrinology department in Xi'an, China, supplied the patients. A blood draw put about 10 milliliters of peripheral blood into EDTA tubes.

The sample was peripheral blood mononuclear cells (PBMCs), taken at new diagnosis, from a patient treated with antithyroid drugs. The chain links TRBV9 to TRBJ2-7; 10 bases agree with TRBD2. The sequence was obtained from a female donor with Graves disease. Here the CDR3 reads CASSGGLAETYEQYF. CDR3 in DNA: TGTGCCAGCAGCGGCGGACTAGCGGAGACCTACGAGCAGTACTTC. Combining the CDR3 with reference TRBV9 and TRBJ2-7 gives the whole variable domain DSGVTQTPKHLITATGQRVTLRCSPRSGDLSVYWYQQSLDQGLQFLIQYYNGEERAKGNILERFSAQQFPDLHSELNLSSLELGDSALYFCASSGGLAETYEQYFGPGTRLTVT.